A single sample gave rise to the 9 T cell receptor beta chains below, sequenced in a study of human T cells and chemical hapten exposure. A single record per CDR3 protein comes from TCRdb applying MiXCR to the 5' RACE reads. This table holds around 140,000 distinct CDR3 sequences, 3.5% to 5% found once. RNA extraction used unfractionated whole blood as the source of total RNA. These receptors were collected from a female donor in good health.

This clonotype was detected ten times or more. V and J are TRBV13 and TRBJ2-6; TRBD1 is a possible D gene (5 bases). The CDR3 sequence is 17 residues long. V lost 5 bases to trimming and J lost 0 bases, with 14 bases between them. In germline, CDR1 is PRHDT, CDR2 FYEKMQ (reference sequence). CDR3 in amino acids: CASSPKDSHSGANVLTF. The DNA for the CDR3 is TGTGCCAGCAGCCCCAAAGACAGTCACTCTGGGGCCAACGTCCTGACTTTC. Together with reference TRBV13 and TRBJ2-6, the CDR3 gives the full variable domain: AAGVIQSPRHLIKEKRETATLKCYPIPRHDTVYWYQQGPGQDPQFLISFYEKMQSDKGSIPDRFSAQQFSDYHSELNMSSLELGDSALYFCASSPKDSHSGANVLTFGAGSRLTVL.

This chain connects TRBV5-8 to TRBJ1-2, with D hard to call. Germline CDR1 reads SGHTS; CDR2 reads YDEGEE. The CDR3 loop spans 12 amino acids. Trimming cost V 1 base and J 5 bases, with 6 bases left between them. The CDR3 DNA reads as TGTGCCAGCAGCTTGAACGATTATGGCTACACCTTC. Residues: CASSLNDYGYTF.

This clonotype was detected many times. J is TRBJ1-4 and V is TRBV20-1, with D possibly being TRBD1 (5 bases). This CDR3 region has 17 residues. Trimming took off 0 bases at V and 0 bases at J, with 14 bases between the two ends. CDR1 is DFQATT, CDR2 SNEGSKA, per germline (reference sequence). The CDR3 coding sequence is TGCAGTGCTAGAGATTCGGGACGGGAGTCAACTAATGAAAAACTGTTTTTT. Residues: CSARDSGRESTNEKLFF.

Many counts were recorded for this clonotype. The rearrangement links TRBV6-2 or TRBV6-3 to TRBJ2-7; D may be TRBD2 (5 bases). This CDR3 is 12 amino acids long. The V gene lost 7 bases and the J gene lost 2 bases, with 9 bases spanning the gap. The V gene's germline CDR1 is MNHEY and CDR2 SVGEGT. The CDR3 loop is CASKPGAYEQYF. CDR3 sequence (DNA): TGTGCCAGCAAACCCGGGGCCTACGAGCAGTACTTC.

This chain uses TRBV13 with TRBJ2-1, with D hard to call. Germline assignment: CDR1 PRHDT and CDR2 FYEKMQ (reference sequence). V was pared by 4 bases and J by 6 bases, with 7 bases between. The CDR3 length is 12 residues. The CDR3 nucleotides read TGTGCCAGCAGCTCGCGCACCAATGAGCAGTTCTTC. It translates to CASSSRTNEQFF.

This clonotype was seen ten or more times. CDR3 residues: CASSILSGAPSTDTQYF. DNA of the CDR3: TGTGCCAGTAGTATTCTAAGCGGGGCTCCTAGCACAGATACGCAGTATTTT. The V gene is TRBV19, the J gene TRBJ2-3, with 7 nucleotides matching TRBD2. CDR1 is LNHDA, CDR2 SQIVND, per germline (reference sequence). The ends lost 3 bases at V and 0 bases at J; junction bases unmatched: 9. This CDR3 contains 17 residues. The full variable domain, rest sourced from reference TRBV19 and TRBJ2-3, is DGGITQSPKYLFRKEGQNVTLSCEQNLNHDAMYWYRQDPGQGLRLIYYSQIVNDFQKGDIAEGYSVSREKKESFPLTVTSAQKNPTAFYLCASSILSGAPSTDTQYFGPGTRLTVL.

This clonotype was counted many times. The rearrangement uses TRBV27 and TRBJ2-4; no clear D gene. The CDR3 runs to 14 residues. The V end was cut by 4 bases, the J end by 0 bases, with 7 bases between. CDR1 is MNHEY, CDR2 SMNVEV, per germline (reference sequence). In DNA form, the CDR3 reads TGTGCCAGCAGTTCCAGCTTAGCCAAAAACATTCAGTACTTC. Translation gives CASSSSLAKNIQYF.

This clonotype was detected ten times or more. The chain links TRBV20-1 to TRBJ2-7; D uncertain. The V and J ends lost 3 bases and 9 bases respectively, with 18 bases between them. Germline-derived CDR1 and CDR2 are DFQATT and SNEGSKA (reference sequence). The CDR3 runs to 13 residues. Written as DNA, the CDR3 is TGCAGTGCTAGTAACCCTGTACCGCGTCGGCAGTACTTC. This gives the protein CSASNPVPRRQYF.

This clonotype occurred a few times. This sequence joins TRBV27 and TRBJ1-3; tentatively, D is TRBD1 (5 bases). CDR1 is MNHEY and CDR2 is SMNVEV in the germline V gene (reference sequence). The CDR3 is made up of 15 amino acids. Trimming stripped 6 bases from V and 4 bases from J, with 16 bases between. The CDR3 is CASSPGRDLGNTIYF. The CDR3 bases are TGTGCCAGCAGCCCGGGCAGGGACTTGGGAAACACCATATATTTT.